These T cell receptor beta chains were read from a single sample in a study of Ad26.COV2.S vaccination and SARS-CoV-2 variants. Sequencing was performed with immunoSEQ multiplex PCR; in TCRdb, only in-frame clones are kept and a portion is missing. The repertoire holds about half a million clones, about 89% seen once, with 1.7% in the top ten. The input for sequencing was peripheral blood, taken in a trial of Ad26.COV2.S vaccine versus placebo. These receptors came from a person between 18 and 65 years old who received the Ad26.COV2.S COVID-19 vaccine or a placebo. The CDR3 runs from the conserved cysteine through the conserved F or W. A D gene is named only where the DNA matches it firmly. Clone sizes are given selectively: once, few, many, or a class where the clone is expanded.

V gene: TRBV7-7
J gene: TRBJ2-5
clone size: NA
D gene: TRBD2
CDR3 DNA: TGTGCTAGCAGCTTACGCCGGGCAGCGGGAGGTGAAGAGACCCAGTACTTC
CDR3 protein: CASSLRRAAGGEETQYF

V gene: TRBV18
J gene: TRBJ2-1
clone size: NA
D gene: NA
CDR3 DNA: TGTGCCAGCTCACGTGAGGACAGTATCATTTCGGATGAGCAGTTCTTC
CDR3 protein: CASSREDSIISDEQFF

V gene: TRBV7-9
J gene: TRBJ2-7
clone size: NA
D gene: NA
CDR3 DNA: TGTGCCAGCAGCCAGCCTCCGGGCCCCAGCGAGCAGTACTTC
CDR3 protein: CASSQPPGPSEQYF

V gene: TRBV18
J gene: TRBJ1-6
clone size: NA
D gene: TRBD1
CDR3 DNA: TGTGCCAGCTCACCAGACAGGGGCTCACCCCTCCACTTT
CDR3 protein: CASSPDRGSPLHF

V gene: TRBV30
J gene: TRBJ1-2
clone size: NA
D gene: TRBD1
CDR3 DNA: TGTGCCTGGAGGAAAGGGGACAGGAAGCATGGCTACACCTTC
CDR3 protein: CAWRKGDRKHGYTF

V gene: TRBV6-5
J gene: TRBJ2-1
clone size: NA
D gene: NA
CDR3 DNA: TGTGCCAGCAGGACATACCGGGACCGATACAATGAGCAGTTCTTC
CDR3 protein: CASRTYRDRYNEQFF

V gene: TRBV2
J gene: TRBJ2-7
clone size: NA
D gene: NA
CDR3 DNA: TGTGCCAGCAGCCAGCTACCCTACGAGCAGTACTTC
CDR3 protein: CASSQLPYEQYF

V gene: TRBV11-2
J gene: TRBJ2-4
clone size: NA
D gene: TRBD2
CDR3 DNA: TGTGCCAGCAGCTCAGACTTAGGACTAGCGGGGTTTTGGGCCAAAAACATTCAGTACTTC
CDR3 protein: CASSSDLGLAGFWAKNIQYF

V gene: TRBV19
J gene: TRBJ2-7
clone size: few
D gene: NA
CDR3 DNA: TGTGCCAGTAGTGCTACAGGGACCTCCAACGAGCAGTACTTC
CDR3 protein: CASSATGTSNEQYF

V gene: TRBV6-2/TRBV6-3
J gene: TRBJ2-3
clone size: NA
D gene: TRBD2
CDR3 DNA: TGTGCCAGCAGTTACGGCGCGGGGGGTTACACAGATACGCAGTATTTT
CDR3 protein: CASSYGAGGYTDTQYF

V gene: TRBV5-6
J gene: TRBJ1-1
clone size: NA
D gene: NA
CDR3 DNA: TGTGCCAGCAACCCCGATAGGGCTTTGGTCACTGAAGCTTTCTTT
CDR3 protein: CASNPDRALVTEAFF

V gene: TRBV5-1
J gene: TRBJ1-2
clone size: NA
D gene: NA
CDR3 DNA: TGCGCCAGCAGCTTGGCGAAAGACTATGGCTACACCTTC
CDR3 protein: CASSLAKDYGYTF

V gene: TRBV27
J gene: TRBJ1-1
clone size: once
D gene: TRBD1
CDR3 DNA: TGTGCCAGCAGTTCGTTAGGGGGCAAATTGCCTGAAGCTTTCTTT
CDR3 protein: CASSSLGGKLPEAFF

V gene: TRBV15
J gene: TRBJ2-3
clone size: NA
D gene: TRBD2
CDR3 DNA: TGTGCCACCAGCAGAGATCATATATCGGGGAGGGGTAAAGATACGCAGTATTTT
CDR3 protein: CATSRDHISGRGKDTQYF

V gene: TRBV24-1
J gene: TRBJ2-1
clone size: once
D gene: NA
CDR3 DNA: TGTGCCACCAGTGACACCAACAGCGATGAGCAGTTCTTC
CDR3 protein: CATSDTNSDEQFF

V gene: TRBV6-5
J gene: TRBJ2-1
clone size: NA
D gene: TRBD2
CDR3 DNA: TGTGCCAGCAGTTACGTTGGGGGAGGGGCCTACAATGAGCAGTTCTTC
CDR3 protein: CASSYVGGGAYNEQFF

V gene: TRBV5-6
J gene: TRBJ2-2
clone size: NA
D gene: NA
CDR3 DNA: TGTGCCAGCAGCCTCCTGTTCCAGGGAAGGGCCGGGGAGCTGTTTTTT
CDR3 protein: CASSLLFQGRAGELFF

V gene: TRBV27
J gene: TRBJ1-4
clone size: NA
D gene: NA
CDR3 DNA: TGTGCCAGCAGTTTCGTGGGGGGGCAACTGTTTTTT
CDR3 protein: CASSFVGGQLFF

V gene: TRBV2
J gene: TRBJ1-6
clone size: once
D gene: TRBD1
CDR3 DNA: TGTGCCAGCATCGGGGCGGCAGGGGACAGAAATTCACCCCTCCACTTT
CDR3 protein: CASIGAAGDRNSPLHF

V gene: TRBV4-2
J gene: TRBJ1-1
clone size: NA
D gene: NA
CDR3 DNA: TGTGCCAGCAGAGATTCGACAGTGAACACTGAAGCTTTCTTT
CDR3 protein: CASRDSTVNTEAFF

V gene: TRBV4-1
J gene: TRBJ2-7
clone size: NA
D gene: NA
CDR3 DNA: TGCGCCAGCAGCCAAGTGACGGGGAGTAGAAACGAGCAGTACTTC
CDR3 protein: CASSQVTGSRNEQYF

V gene: TRBV7-9
J gene: TRBJ2-7
clone size: NA
D gene: TRBD1
CDR3 DNA: TGTGCCAGCAGCTCCGGGACAGGATCCTACGAGCAGTACTTC
CDR3 protein: CASSSGTGSYEQYF

V gene: TRBV4-1
J gene: TRBJ2-7
clone size: NA
D gene: TRBD1
CDR3 DNA: TGCGCCAGCAGCCACCCGGGACAGGGCTACGAGCAGTACTTC
CDR3 protein: CASSHPGQGYEQYF

V gene: TRBV2
J gene: TRBJ1-4
clone size: once
D gene: NA
CDR3 DNA: TGTGCCAGCAGGCGGGGCGACCCTAATGAAAAACTGTTTTTT
CDR3 protein: CASRRGDPNEKLFF

V gene: TRBV7-9
J gene: TRBJ2-7
clone size: NA
D gene: NA
CDR3 DNA: TGTGCCAGCAGCTTACACCGGGACGAGGATCGCGAGCAGTACTTC
CDR3 protein: CASSLHRDEDREQYF

V gene: TRBV10-3
J gene: TRBJ1-3
clone size: NA
D gene: NA
CDR3 DNA: TGTGCCATCAGTGAGTCCATATTCAGGGGTAATGGAAACACCATATATTTT
CDR3 protein: CAISESIFRGNGNTIYF

V gene: TRBV5-1
J gene: TRBJ1-1
clone size: NA
D gene: NA
CDR3 DNA: TGCGCCAGCAGCGGGGGTTCGGGGTCCCCAGCCCACACTGAAGCTTTCTTT
CDR3 protein: CASSGGSGSPAHTEAFF

V gene: TRBV7-8
J gene: TRBJ1-4
clone size: NA
D gene: TRBD1
CDR3 DNA: TGTGCCAGCAGCTCGACATTCCCGGGACAGGCTCGGGAAAAACTGTTTTTT
CDR3 protein: CASSSTFPGQAREKLFF

V gene: TRBV6-2/TRBV6-3
J gene: TRBJ2-2
clone size: few
D gene: NA
CDR3 DNA: TGTGCCAGCAGTTTAGGGGTCGGAACCGGGGAGCTGTTTTTT
CDR3 protein: CASSLGVGTGELFF

V gene: TRBV4-3
J gene: TRBJ1-2
clone size: NA
D gene: NA
CDR3 DNA: TGCGCCAGCAGCCCGGGTCTCGGGTATGGCTACACCTTC
CDR3 protein: CASSPGLGYGYTF

V gene: TRBV6-5
J gene: TRBJ1-4
clone size: once
D gene: TRBD1
CDR3 DNA: TGTGCCAGCAGTACAGGGGCTAGGGAAAAACTGTTTTTT
CDR3 protein: CASSTGAREKLFF

V gene: TRBV2
J gene: TRBJ1-1
clone size: NA
D gene: NA
CDR3 DNA: TGTGCCAGCAGTACTGCACAGGGTACTCTCTCTGAAGCTTTCTTT
CDR3 protein: CASSTAQGTLSEAFF

V gene: TRBV20-1
J gene: TRBJ1-1
clone size: NA
D gene: NA
CDR3 DNA: TGCAGTGTGCCTGGTTACACTGAAGCTTTCTTT
CDR3 protein: CSVPGYTEAFF

V gene: TRBV5-5
J gene: TRBJ2-5
clone size: NA
D gene: NA
CDR3 DNA: TGTGCCAGCAGCTTGGCCGATGACCCCCACAGGTCCCAGTACTTC
CDR3 protein: CASSLADDPHRSQYF

V gene: TRBV4-2
J gene: TRBJ2-1
clone size: NA
D gene: TRBD2
CDR3 DNA: TGTGCCAGCAGCCAAGACGGGAGCGCTAGCGGCAATGAGCAGTTCTTC
CDR3 protein: CASSQDGSASGNEQFF

V gene: TRBV10-3
J gene: TRBJ2-2
clone size: once
D gene: NA
CDR3 DNA: TGTGCCATCAGTGAAAAAGTAGTGTTGATCCAACGCACCGGGGAGCTGTTTTTT
CDR3 protein: CAISEKVVLIQRTGELFF

V gene: TRBV24-1
J gene: TRBJ2-3
clone size: NA
D gene: NA
CDR3 DNA: TGTGCCACCAGTGATTCCCGCGGATCGAAGAGGGATACGCAGTATTTT
CDR3 protein: CATSDSRGSKRDTQYF

V gene: TRBV6-1
J gene: TRBJ1-2
clone size: NA
D gene: NA
CDR3 DNA: TGTGCCAGCAGTGAATCGGGGAGGGGTAGAGGCTACACCTTC
CDR3 protein: CASSESGRGRGYTF

V gene: TRBV18
J gene: TRBJ2-3
clone size: NA
D gene: NA
CDR3 DNA: TGTGCCAGCTCGCGGGGCGTTGAGAGCACAGATACGCAGTATTTT
CDR3 protein: CASSRGVESTDTQYF